What follows are 17 T cell receptor beta chains derived from one specimen sequenced in a study of cytomegalovirus exposure and HLA in healthy donors. PCR amplification relied on 60 Vbeta primers (plus 13 Jbeta primers). Sequencing used immunoSEQ multiplex PCR; TCRdb keeps in-frame clones, though not all of them. The sample lists some 150,000 clones, about 81% seen once, with 8.1% in the top ten. Sequencing used PBMCs. All receptors come from a woman in her fifties or sixties in good health and CMV-seropositive.

This chain uses TRBV28 with TRBJ1-2, with D unresolved. The CDR3 totals 13 residues. Trimming left V 3 bases short and J 0 bases short, with 5 bases between. From germline, CDR1 is MDHEN and CDR2 SYDVKM. CDR3 protein: CASSFPANYGYTF. CDR3 DNA sequence: TGTGCCAGCAGTTTCCCAGCTAACTATGGCTACACCTTC.

The chain employs TRBV6-4 and TRBJ2-3; 10 bases agree with TRBD2. The CDR3 runs 17 residues. Germline lookup yields CDR1 MRHNA and CDR2 SNTAGT. V lost 0 bases to trimming and J lost 1 base; unmatched junction nucleotides: 4. In DNA form, the CDR3 reads TGTGCCAGCAGTGACTCAGCGGGAGGGCATGGCACAGATACGCAGTATTTT. This translates into CASSDSAGGHGTDTQYF.

As regards this clone: Other nucleotide sequences in the sample specify the same CDR3. CDR3: CASSLLGGEYVIQYF. The CDR3 DNA is TGTGCCAGCAGCTTACTAGGGGGCGAGTATGTCATTCAGTACTTC. The V gene is TRBV7-8, the J gene TRBJ2-4; 7 bases agree with TRBD1. CDR1 is SGHVS and CDR2 is FQNEAQ in the germline V gene. The CDR3 runs to 15 residues. The trim removed 2 bases at V and 9 bases at J, leaving 10 bases unmatched.

This chain links TRBV5-1 with TRBJ1-4; 8 bases fit TRBD1. V dropped 0 bases and J dropped 8; count of bases not matched to a gene: 9. CDR1 SGHRS and CDR2 YFSETQ come from the germline V gene. The CDR3 runs to 16 residues. The CDR3: CASSLAQAGTGEKLFF. CDR3 DNA sequence: TGCGCCAGCAGCTTGGCTCAGGCCGGGACAGGCGAAAAACTGTTTTTT.

The chain uses TRBV19 and TRBJ1-1; D is perhaps TRBD1 (6 bases). The CDR3 runs 13 residues. CDR1 is LNHDA, CDR2 SQIVND, per germline (reference sequence). Trimming took 2 bases from V and 6 from J, leaving 10 bases between them. The DNA of the CDR3 is TGTGCCAGTAGTATACAACAGGGAGCTGAAGCTTTCTTT. It yields the protein CASSIQQGAEAFF.

On this clone: Within the sample, other DNA sequences also encode this same CDR3. V and J are TRBV19 and TRBJ1-2; 7 bases line up with TRBD1. Unmatched junction bases numbered 0, after V lost 6 bases and J lost 2 bases. Germline V lookup: CDR1 LNHDA, CDR2 SQIVND (reference sequence). The CDR3 length is 12 residues. CDR3 bases: TGTGCCAGTAGGGGACAGAACTATGGCTACACCTTC. It is translated as CASRGQNYGYTF. Full variable domain (outside the CDR3, taken from reference TRBV19 and TRBJ1-2): DGGITQSPKYLFRKEGQNVTLSCEQNLNHDAMYWYRQDPGQGLRLIYYSQIVNDFQKGDIAEGYSVSREKKESFPLTVTSAQKNPTAFYLCASRGQNYGYTFGSGTRLTVV.

The chain recombines TRBV30 with TRBJ1-2, with 7 bases lining up with TRBD1. Germline V lookup: CDR1 GTSNPN, CDR2 SVGIG (reference sequence). The CDR3 is 12 residues long. Germline trimming cut 2 bases from V and 6 bases from J; bases unmatched to any gene: 3. CDR3 sequence (DNA): TGTGCCTGGAGTCTCGGGACAGATGGCTACACCTTC. Translated, it gives CAWSLGTDGYTF.

This sequence joins TRBV18 and TRBJ2-6, with 7 bases identical to TRBD2. The CDR3 length is 19 residues. The V and J ends lost 3 bases and 0 bases, in that order; junction bases with no gene match: 11. In germline, CDR1 is KGHSH, CDR2 LQKENI. The CDR3 loop is CASSPRVAGFYSGANVLTF. The CDR3 DNA reads TGTGCCAGCTCACCTCGAGTAGCGGGCTTTTACTCTGGGGCCAACGTCCTGACTTTC.

This chain uses TRBV5-1 with TRBJ2-7; 7 nucleotides match TRBD2. J was trimmed by 2 bases and V by 0 bases; bases with no gene match: 8. The CDR3 spans 16 residues. Germline values: CDR1 SGHRS, CDR2 YFSETQ. The CDR3 nucleotides read TGCGCCAGCAGCTTGGGTTTTAGCGGGCCCACCTACGAGCAGTACTTC. Translating gives CASSLGFSGPTYEQYF.

In this sample, this clone turned up once. This sequence joins TRBV30 and TRBJ2-2; D possibly corresponds to TRBD2 (5 bases). CDR3 size: 14 residues. Trimming pared 3 bases from V and 4 bases from J, leaving 12 bases between. Germline CDR1 is GTSNPN and CDR2 is SVGIG (reference sequence). As DNA, the CDR3 is TGTGCCTGGAGGGAGGACTCATTCACCGGGGAGCTGTTTTTT. Translation gives CAWREDSFTGELFF.

The chain employs TRBV6-5 and TRBJ1-1, with D unresolved. V was pared by 0 bases and J by 4 bases, with 12 bases between. The CDR3 contains 15 residues. CDR1 is MNHEY, CDR2 SVGAGI, per germline. DNA of the CDR3: TGTGCCAGCAGTTACTCGCTGGGCATGGGCACTGAAGCTTTCTTT. It yields the protein CASSYSLGMGTEAFF.

The rearrangement links TRBV29-1 to TRBJ2-5; 10 bases are a match to TRBD2. CDR1 is SQVTM, CDR2 ANQGSEA, per germline. The length of the CDR3 is 15 residues. J was trimmed by 3 bases and V by 2 bases; bases with no gene match: 6. The CDR3 nucleotides read TGCAGCGTTGAATATCGGACTAGCGGAAAAGAGACCCAGTACTTC. It yields the protein CSVEYRTSGKETQYF.

The chain combines TRBV29-1 with TRBJ2-7; TRBD1 matches 8 bases. V shed 6 bases, J shed 1 base, and the junction held 8 bases outside the gene matches. The CDR3 spans 14 residues. Germline V gene data show CDR1 as SQVTM and CDR2 as ANQGSEA. CDR3 DNA sequence: TGCAGCGTGCGTTCAGGACAGGGATCCTACGAGCAGTACTTC. Its translation: CSVRSGQGSYEQYF.

The chain recombines TRBV30 with TRBJ2-2; 9 nucleotides agree with TRBD1. The CDR3 covers 12 residues. Losses at the gene ends were 8 bases for V and 9 bases for J; bases not matched to a gene: 7. CDR1 GTSNPN and CDR2 SVGIG come from the germline V gene (reference sequence). The CDR3 reads CAGNRGRWELFF. The CDR3 DNA reads TGTGCCGGAAACAGGGGGCGGTGGGAGCTGTTTTTT. The whole variable domain, filled in from reference TRBV30 and TRBJ2-2, reads SQTIHQWPATLVQPVGSPLSLECTVEGTSNPNLYWYRQAAGRGLQLLFYSVGIGQISSEVPQNLSASRPQDRQFILSSKKLLLSDSGFYLCAGNRGRWELFFGEGSRLTVL.

This sequence joins TRBV4-2 and TRBJ1-2, with 7 bases fitting TRBD1. Germline V gene data show CDR1 as LGHNA and CDR2 as YNFKEQ. Trimming took 0 bases from V and 4 from J; bases not matched to a gene: 8. The CDR3 is 16 residues long. The CDR3 nucleotides are TGTGCCAGCAGCCAAGACGCCGGGACAGTAACCTATGGCTACACCTTC. This translates into CASSQDAGTVTYGYTF.

The chain carries TRBV7-2 and TRBJ2-7; 7 bases are shared with TRBD1. The germline V gene encodes CDR1 SGHTA and CDR2 FQGNSA. Germline trimming cut 0 bases from V and 7 bases from J; bases unmatched to any gene: 12. The CDR3 covers 16 residues. The CDR3 nucleotides read TGTGCCAGCAGCTTAGCGCGTTTCGGGACAGCGCGTGAGCAGTACTTC. Residues: CASSLARFGTAREQYF. The whole variable domain, remainder taken from reference TRBV7-2 and TRBJ2-7, is GAGVSQSPSNKVTEKGKDVELRCDPISGHTALYWYRQSLGQGLEFLIYFQGNSAPDKSGLPSDRFSAERTGGSVSTLTIQRTQQEDSAVYLCASSLARFGTAREQYFGPGTRLTVT.

The rearrangement links TRBV28 to TRBJ1-2; 7 bases are a match to TRBD1. The CDR3 is made up of 14 amino acids. V gave up 5 bases and J gave up 7 bases; unmatched junction bases: 10. From germline, CDR1 is MDHEN and CDR2 SYDVKM. In nucleotides, the CDR3 is TGTGCCAGCAGTCCAGGGGGAGCGCAAGGTGGCTACACCTTC. Its translation is CASSPGGAQGGYTF.